The rows below give T cell receptor beta chains drawn from one sample of a study of T-cell memory formation after mild COVID-19. Via MiXCR, TCRdb re-called the 5' RACE reads, giving one row per CDR3 protein. Here the sample spans a few hundred thousand distinct CDR3 sequences, 25% to 30% being singletons. Sequences were obtained from PBMCs or a T cell subset sorted from them (not recorded which). The receptor set was obtained from an adult woman who had mild COVID-19 (a few samples of this study predate the infection). Cell type and time point are not known. CDR3s leave out the opening cysteine and the closing phenylalanine or tryptophan. The order of the fields is J gene, V gene, CDR3 protein.

TRBJ2-7 TRBV11-2 ASSSGLAGPLTYEQY
TRBJ2-5 TRBV6-5 ASSRLTRSEETQY
TRBJ2-1 TRBV6-1 ASSGPHRDRGPNEQF
TRBJ2-1 TRBV7-9 ASNRLAGNNEQF
TRBJ2-2 TRBV6-2/TRBV6-3 ASSPHRGPVTGELF
TRBJ2-4 TRBV12-3/TRBV12-4 ASSNDRVGPKNIQY
TRBJ2-1 TRBV7-9 ASSSPIGEQF
TRBJ1-1 TRBV29-1 SVRANTEAF
TRBJ1-1 TRBV5-1 ASSPGQGATSGAF
TRBJ2-1 TRBV19 ASSIVGIAGHNEQF
TRBJ2-5 TRBV3-1 ASSPSGLGNPTQY
TRBJ2-2 TRBV12-3/TRBV12-4 ASRDLRDTGELF
TRBJ2-7 TRBV20-1 SASPGTSFQY
TRBJ2-7 TRBV21-1 ASSKEFLSGTGRYEQY
TRBJ2-2 TRBV20-1 SAREAGRAGELF